This TCR beta chain stems from a study of blood T cells in healthy people across ages. This clonotype turned up a few times. The CDR3 runs 17 residues. Germline CDR1 and CDR2: SGDLS and YYNGEE. Trimming stripped 1 base from V and 7 bases from J, with 21 bases between. The use of a sample-barcoded 5' primer and a J-beta primer mix characterized a second PCR of about 6 to 11 cycles. A single record per CDR3 protein comes from TCRdb applying MiXCR to the 5' RACE reads. The repertoire includes over 1,300,000 distinct CDR3 sequences, 45% to 70% of them detected once, and 5% to 7% sits in the top ten. The sequenced sample was blood. The chain links TRBV9 to TRBJ2-1, with unresolved D. The sequence was collected from a man between 18 and 29 years old in good health. CDR3 sequence: CASSVTSRATVGNEQFF. CDR3 sequence (DNA): TGTGCCAGCAGCGTAACGAGCCGGGCAACCGTGGGGAATGAGCAGTTCTTC.